This T cell receptor beta chain stems from a study of blood T cell repertoires in COVID-19. Individuals aged roughly 18 to 95 years were recruited from roughly 22 US areas. The CDR3 runs 15 residues. The V and J ends lost 4 bases and 5 bases, in that order; junction bases with no gene match: 8. Germline V gene sequence: CDR1 SGHRS, CDR2 YFSETQ. The table came from immunoSEQ multiplex PCR; TCRdb's copy has only in-frame clones and leaves some out. Among roughly 420,000 clones, roughly 88% were seen once, and the ten largest hold approximately 1%. The sequencing input was PBMCs or T cells enriched from blood (not recorded which). The chain carries TRBV5-1 and TRBJ2-7, with 11 bases that match TRBD1. This TCR derives from a woman between 25 and 40 years old with acute COVID-19. The CDR3 DNA reads as TGCGCCAGCAGCCGAGGGACAGGGGGGGTCCACGAGCAGTACTTC. Protein product: CASSRGTGGVHEQYF. Supplemented by reference TRBV5-1 and TRBJ2-7, the full variable domain reads KAGVTQTPRYLIKTRGQQVTLSCSPISGHRSVSWYQQTPGQGLQFLFEYFSETQRNKGNFPGRFSGRQFSNSRSEMNVSTLELGDSALYLCASSRGTGGVHEQYFGPGTRLTVT.